A single sample is the source of the 21 T cell receptor beta chains below, sequenced in a study of blood T cell repertoires in COVID-19. The data were produced by immunoSEQ multiplex PCR, yet TCRdb's version contains in-frame clones alone and is incomplete. The sample comprises about 190,000 clones, around 87% of which are singletons, and around 23% rests with the top ten. The material sequenced was PBMCs or T cells enriched from blood (not recorded which). The receptors come from a middle-aged woman in a cohort exposed to, infected with or recovered from COVID-19 (not recorded which).

This rearrangement joins TRBV4-1 to TRBJ1-4; TRBD1 matches 10 bases. This CDR3 has 17 amino acids. CDR1 is MGHRA and CDR2 is YSYEKL in the germline V gene. V shed 2 bases, J shed 3 bases, and the junction held 6 bases outside the gene matches. The CDR3 DNA reads as TGCGCCAGCAGCCAATATCCGGGACAGGGGTCTAATGAAAAACTGTTTTTT. Translated, it gives CASSQYPGQGSNEKLFF.

V is TRBV3-1 (or the pseudogene TRBV3-2) and J is TRBJ1-5; 7 positions match TRBD1. J was trimmed by 2 bases and V by 0 bases; bases with no gene match: 4. CDR3 length: 16 amino acids. Germline CDR1 reads LGHDT; CDR2 reads YNNKEL (reference sequence). The CDR3 is CASSQDSGGGNQPQHF. The CDR3, as DNA: TGTGCCAGCAGCCAAGACTCAGGGGGAGGCAATCAGCCCCAGCATTTT.

V is TRBV5-1 and J is TRBJ2-3; 12 bases line up with TRBD2. Germline CDR1 and CDR2: SGHRS and YFSETQ. The trim removed 5 bases at V and 3 bases at J, leaving 4 bases unmatched. The CDR3 extends over 15 amino acids. CDR3 protein: CASSSGLAGTDTQYF. CDR3 bases: TGCGCCAGCAGTTCCGGACTAGCGGGGACAGATACGCAGTATTTT.

This sequence joins TRBV7-2 and TRBJ1-1; D may be TRBD1 (6 bases). CDR1 is SGHTA and CDR2 is FQGNSA in the germline V gene. Trimming pared 4 bases from V and 0 bases from J, leaving 21 bases between. The CDR3 totals 18 residues. The DNA of the CDR3 is TGTGCCAGCAGCTCTACCCCGACACAGGGCTTCATGAACACTGAAGCTTTCTTT. Amino acid sequence: CASSSTPTQGFMNTEAFF.

J is TRBJ1-1 and V is TRBV6-6; 9 nucleotides align to TRBD1. Germline CDR1 is MNHNY and CDR2 is SVGAGI (reference sequence). There are 14 residues in the CDR3. The V segment lost 6 bases and the J segment 4 bases; nucleotides outside the gene matches: 6. The CDR3 spells CASSYRGQGTEAFF. The CDR3 bases are TGTGCCAGCAGCTACAGGGGGCAGGGCACTGAAGCTTTCTTT.

In DNA form, the CDR3 reads TGTGCCAGCTCCGCCGACAGGGAAGAGACCCAGTACTTC. Its protein is CASSADREETQYF. V and J are TRBV2 and TRBJ2-5; 7 bases fit TRBD1. The V gene end was trimmed by 8 bases and the J gene end by 3 bases; junction bases not matched to a gene: 6. The CDR3 spans 13 residues. In germline, CDR1 is SNHLY, CDR2 FYNNEI.

Only a few counts were recorded for this clone. The chain links TRBV5-1 to TRBJ1-6; a weak D match, TRBD1 (5 bases). Germline V gene data show CDR1 as SGHRS and CDR2 as YFSETQ. V was shortened by 5 bases and J by 5 bases, with 23 bases between the two germline ends. This CDR3 has 18 residues. CDR3 protein: CASSLSTRQPDNNSPLHF. The DNA of the CDR3 is TGCGCCAGCAGTTTATCAACACGACAGCCTGATAATAATTCACCCCTCCACTTT.

The rearrangement joins TRBV4-1 to TRBJ1-1, with D maybe TRBD1 (6 bases). The CDR3 covers 14 residues. In germline, CDR1 is MGHRA, CDR2 YSYEKL. V was clipped by 4 bases and J by 1 base, with 10 bases between them. The DNA of the CDR3 is TGCGCCAGCAGCCGTATACAGGGGAACACTGAAGCTTTCTTT. Amino acid sequence: CASSRIQGNTEAFF.

The CDR3 spells CASSIANTGELFF. In DNA, the CDR3 is TGTGCCAGCTCTATCGCGAACACCGGGGAGCTGTTTTTT. The chain recombines TRBV28 with TRBJ2-2; D gene ambiguous. Looked up from germline, CDR1 is MDHEN and CDR2 is SYDVKM. The CDR3 totals 13 residues. V gave up 8 bases and J gave up 0 bases, with 7 bases separating them.

V and J are TRBV27 and TRBJ2-7, with D maybe TRBD2 (6 bases). The CDR3 loop spans 16 amino acids. Trimming pared 2 bases from V and 0 bases from J, leaving 14 bases between. Germline values: CDR1 MNHEY, CDR2 SMNVEV (reference sequence). The CDR3 region has the DNA TGTGCCAGCAGTTTACGATTAAGGGGAGGCTCCTACGAGCAGTACTTC. It yields the protein CASSLRLRGGSYEQYF.

CDR3 nucleotide sequence: TGTGCCAGTAGTCCCCTTGGCACAGATACGCAGTATTTT. It codes for CASSPLGTDTQYF. The chain has TRBV19 and TRBJ2-3; D is uncertain. The CDR3 runs 13 residues. Germline assignment: CDR1 LNHDA and CDR2 SQIVND (reference sequence). V was clipped by 5 bases and J by 1 base, with 7 bases between them.

This rearrangement joins TRBV6-5 to TRBJ2-1, with 8 bases aligning to TRBD2. Germline trimming cut 6 bases from V and 9 bases from J; bases unmatched to any gene: 10. The V gene's germline CDR1 is MNHEY and CDR2 SVGAGI. The CDR3 length is 14 residues. The CDR3 DNA follows: TGTGCCAGCAGCCCCGGGACTAGAGGGGGTGAGCAGTTCTTC. This sequence encodes CASSPGTRGGEQFF.

The chain recombines TRBV7-8 with TRBJ1-4; TRBD1 matches 7 bases. Unmatched junction bases numbered 8, after V lost 5 bases and J lost 5 bases. Per the germline V gene, CDR1 is SGHVS and CDR2 is FQNEAQ. The CDR3 totals 15 residues. The CDR3 here is CASSPRTGQNEKLFF. The CDR3 nucleotides read TGTGCCAGCAGCCCACGGACAGGCCAGAATGAAAAACTGTTTTTT.

CDR3 protein: CASSQTGRTEAFF. The CDR3 DNA follows: TGTGCCAGCAGCCAAACAGGTCGCACTGAAGCTTTCTTT. This sequence joins TRBV4-2 and TRBJ1-1, with D perhaps matching TRBD1 (5 bases). The CDR3 is made up of 13 amino acids. V was clipped by 2 bases and J by 4 bases, with 8 bases between them. Germline-derived CDR1 and CDR2 are LGHNA and YNFKEQ.

This rearrangement joins TRBV4-3 to TRBJ2-7; possibly TRBD2 for D (6 bases). Trimming pared 0 bases from V and 2 bases from J, leaving 14 bases between. This CDR3 region has 16 residues. Germline assignment: CDR1 LGHNA and CDR2 YSLEER. The DNA for the CDR3 is TGCGCCAGCAGCCAAGATTCGGGGGACGGAACCTACGAGCAGTACTTC. Protein sequence: CASSQDSGDGTYEQYF.

The chain recombines TRBV28 with TRBJ1-2; 12 bases match TRBD1. CDR1 is MDHEN and CDR2 is SYDVKM in the germline V gene. This CDR3 comprises 13 residues. The CDR3 sequence: CAEGDRGRFGYTF. CDR3 in DNA: TGTGCTGAGGGGGACAGGGGGCGGTTTGGCTACACCTTC.

A note on this clone: Other DNA sequences from this sample encode an identical CDR3 as well. The chain couples TRBV2 to TRBJ2-5; D not resolved. The CDR3 extends over 13 amino acids. The germline gives CDR1 SNHLY, CDR2 FYNNEI. The germline V and J ends were trimmed by 2 bases and 1 base, with 5 bases remaining between them. The CDR3 DNA reads as TGTGCCAGCAGTGAATCGGTCCAAGAGACCCAGTACTTC. Its protein is CASSESVQETQYF. The entire variable domain, with the rest obtained from reference TRBV2 and TRBJ2-5, is as follows: EPEVTQTPSHQVTQMGQEVILRCVPISNHLYFYWYRQILGQKVEFLVSFYNNEISEKSEIFDDQFSVERPDGSNFTLKIRSTKLEDSAMYFCASSESVQETQYFGPGTRLLVL.

The table lists this clone with a count of one. This rearrangement joins TRBV15 to TRBJ2-7; 8 bases are a match to TRBD1. V lost 3 bases to trimming and J lost 0 bases; unmatched junction nucleotides: 7. This CDR3 spans 16 amino acids. Per the germline V gene, CDR1 is LNHNV and CDR2 is YYDKDF (reference sequence). The CDR3 nucleotides are TGTGCCACCAGCAGGGTCGGACAGGGACCCTCCTACGAGCAGTACTTC. Translation: CATSRVGQGPSYEQYF.

J is TRBJ2-5 and V is TRBV21-1; the table's D call, TRBD1, has no DNA check behind it. TRBV21-1 is recorded as a pseudogene. This CDR3 is built from 18 residues. The CDR3 DNA is TGTGCCAGCAGCAAAGACCCTCGCCGGGACAGGCCTCGAGAGACCCAGTACTTC. Residues: CASSKDPRRDRPRETQYF.

The chain couples TRBV27 to TRBJ2-7; 11 bases are shared with TRBD1. The junction had 7 bases not matched to a gene; V was cut back by 1 base and J by 8 bases. Per the germline V gene, CDR1 is MNHEY and CDR2 is SMNVEV (reference sequence). This CDR3 comprises 15 residues. The CDR3 nucleotides are TGTGCCAGCAGTTTATTAGGACAGGGGGCCGAGCAGCAGTACTTC. Residues: CASSLLGQGAEQQYF.

This chain uses TRBV10-1 with TRBJ2-7; TRBD1 aligns across 9 bases. J lost 8 bases, V lost 5 bases, and 4 bases had no gene match. The CDR3 spans 12 residues. In germline, CDR1 is WNHNN, CDR2 SYGVQD (reference sequence). The CDR3 region has the DNA TGCGCCAGCAGTTGGACAGGGGAGAAGCAGTACTTC. Translation gives CASSWTGEKQYF.